Below, one T cell receptor beta chain is given with its context. Its antigen is not known. The CDR3 spans 13 residues. V gave up 6 bases and J gave up 0 bases, with 3 bases separating them. Per germline, CDR1 MNHNY and CDR2 SVGAGI (reference sequence). This sample is drawn from a study of CD8+ T cells in alopecia areata. General study points: When scalp samples are sequenced, resident alphabeta T cells of normal skin are also captured.

cDNA serving as the sequencing template came from extracted, reverse transcribed RNA. The assay was immunoSEQ multiplex PCR, and TCRdb's table has in-frame clones only and misses some. The sample consists of about 140,000 clones, around 51% of them appearing once. V usage is TRBV6-6 and J usage is TRBJ2-6, with D unclear. Sequenced material: CD4+ T cells sorted from blood, taken at week 0. The receptor was derived from a human donor with alopecia areata. CDR3 nucleotides: TGTGCCAGCAGAAGCTCTGGGGCCAACGTCCTGACTTTC. This gives the protein CASRSSGANVLTF.